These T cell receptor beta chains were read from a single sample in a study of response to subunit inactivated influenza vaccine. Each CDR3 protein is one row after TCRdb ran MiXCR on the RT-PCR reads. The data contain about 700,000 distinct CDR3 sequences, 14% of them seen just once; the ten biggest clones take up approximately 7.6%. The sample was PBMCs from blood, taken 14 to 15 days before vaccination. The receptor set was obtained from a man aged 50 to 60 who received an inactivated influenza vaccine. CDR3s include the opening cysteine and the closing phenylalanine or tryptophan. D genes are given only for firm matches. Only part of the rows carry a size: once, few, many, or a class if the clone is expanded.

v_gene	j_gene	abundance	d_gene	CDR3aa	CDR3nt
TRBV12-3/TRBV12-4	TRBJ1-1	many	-	CASRPWLGGGAEAFF	TGTGCCAGCAGGCCCTGGCTGGGGGGAGGGGCTGAAGCTTTCTTT
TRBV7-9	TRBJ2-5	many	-	CASSPHGETQYF	TGTGCCAGCAGCCCCCACGGGGAGACCCAGTACTTC
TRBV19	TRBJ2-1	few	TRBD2	CASRPDRGRDNEQFF	TGTGCCAGTAGGCCTGACCGAGGGAGGGACAATGAGCAGTTCTTC
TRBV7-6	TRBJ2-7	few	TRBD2	CASSGRGSSEQYF	TGTGCCAGCAGCGGGCGGGGGTCGAGCGAGCAGTACTTC
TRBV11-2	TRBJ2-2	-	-	CASTRQGMNTGELFF	TGTGCCAGCACCCGACAAGGGATGAACACCGGGGAGCTGTTTTTT
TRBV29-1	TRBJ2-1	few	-	CSVEDAVGSSYNEQFF	TGCAGCGTTGAAGACGCGGTGGGGAGCTCCTACAATGAGCAGTTCTTC
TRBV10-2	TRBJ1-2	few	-	CASSEHERLGVYGYTF	TGCGCCAGCAGTGAACACGAAAGGCTCGGGGTCTATGGCTACACCTTC
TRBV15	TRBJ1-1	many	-	CATSRGSTGKDTEAFF	TGTGCCACCAGCAGAGGATCTACAGGGAAGGACACTGAAGCTTTCTTT
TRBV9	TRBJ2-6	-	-	CASSLTTGLGSGANVLTF	TGTGCCAGCAGCCTCACGACAGGTCTAGGCTCTGGGGCCAACGTCCTGACTTTC
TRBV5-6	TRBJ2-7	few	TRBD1	CASSFVRGQSKGEQYF	TGTGCCAGCAGCTTCGTCCGGGGACAGTCGAAAGGCGAGCAGTACTTC
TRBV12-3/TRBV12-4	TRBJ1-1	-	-	CASNAGTANTEAFF	TGTGCCAGCAACGCCGGGACGGCGAACACTGAAGCTTTCTTT
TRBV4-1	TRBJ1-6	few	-	CASSPSTGESPLHF	TGCGCCAGCAGCCCCTCGACGGGGGAATCACCCCTCCACTTT
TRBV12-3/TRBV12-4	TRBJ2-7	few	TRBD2	CASSSSLAETYEQYF	TGTGCCAGCAGTTCTTCACTAGCGGAAACCTACGAGCAGTACTTC
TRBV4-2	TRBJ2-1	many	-	CASSQDGGSSYNEQFF	TGTGCCAGCAGCCAAGACGGGGGAAGCTCCTACAATGAGCAGTTCTTC
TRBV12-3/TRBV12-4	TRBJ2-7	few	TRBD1	CASSFDRGYEQYF	TGTGCCAGCAGTTTTGACAGGGGCTACGAGCAGTACTTC
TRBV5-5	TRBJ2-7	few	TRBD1	CASSLARGHFYEQYF	TGTGCCAGCAGCTTGGCCAGGGGGCATTTCTACGAGCAGTACTTC
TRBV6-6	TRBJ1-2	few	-	CASSFRGGEGYTF	TGTGCCAGCAGTTTCCGGGGGGGCGAGGGCTACACCTTC
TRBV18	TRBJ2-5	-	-	CASSPGRDQETQYF	TGTGCCAGCTCACCCGGACGGGACCAAGAGACCCAGTACTTC
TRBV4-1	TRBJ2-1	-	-	CASSQEWDGVYNEQFF	TGCGCCAGCAGCCAAGAATGGGACGGAGTATACAATGAGCAGTTCTTC
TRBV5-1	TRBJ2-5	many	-	CASSQDQTQYF	TGCGCCAGCAGCCAGGATCAGACCCAGTACTTC
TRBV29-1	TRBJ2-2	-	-	CSVVVLASGELFF	TGCAGCGTTGTGGTACTAGCCTCCGGGGAGCTGTTTTTT
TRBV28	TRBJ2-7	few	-	CASRDTGGSSYEQYF	TGTGCCAGCAGGGATACTGGCGGGTCCTCCTACGAGCAGTACTTC
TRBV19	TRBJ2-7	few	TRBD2	CASSSSGRYYEQYF	TGTGCCAGTAGCTCTAGCGGGAGGTACTACGAGCAGTACTTC
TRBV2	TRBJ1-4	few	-	CASSARAATNEKLFF	TGTGCCAGCAGTGCCAGGGCTGCAACTAATGAAAAACTGTTTTTT
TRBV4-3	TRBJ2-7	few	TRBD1	CASSQQTGGRYEQYF	TGCGCCAGCAGCCAACAAACAGGGGGCAGGTACGAGCAGTACTTC
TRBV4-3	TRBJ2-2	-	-	CASSQDTSLVAGELFF	TGCGCCAGCAGCCAAGATACTAGTCTCGTCGCCGGGGAGCTGTTTTTT
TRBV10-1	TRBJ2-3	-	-	CASSPWTAASTDTQYF	TGCGCCAGCAGTCCATGGACAGCCGCTAGCACAGATACGCAGTATTTT
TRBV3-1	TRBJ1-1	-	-	CASSPLGRLNTEAFF	TGTGCCAGCAGCCCCTTGGGACGGCTGAACACTGAAGCTTTCTTT
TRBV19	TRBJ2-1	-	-	CASSKMGVSETSYNEQFF	TGTGCCAGTAGTAAGATGGGGGTATCAGAAACCTCCTACAATGAGCAGTTCTTC
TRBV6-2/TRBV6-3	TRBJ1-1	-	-	CASSYLGVNTEAFF	TGTGCCAGCAGTTACCTTGGGGTGAACACTGAAGCTTTCTTT
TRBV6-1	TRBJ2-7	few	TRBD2	CASSLGTSGSRAHEQYF	TGTGCCAGCAGTCTCGGGACTAGCGGGAGTAGGGCCCACGAGCAGTACTTC
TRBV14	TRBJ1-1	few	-	CASSQGRGTAEAFF	TGTGCCAGCAGCCAAGGTCGGGGGACGGCTGAAGCTTTCTTT
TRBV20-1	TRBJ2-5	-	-	CSALGDTQETQYF	TGCAGTGCTCTGGGGGACACTCAAGAGACCCAGTACTTC
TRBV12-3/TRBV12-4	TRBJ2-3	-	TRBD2	CASRVLAGGRTDTQYF	TGTGCCAGCAGGGTACTAGCGGGGGGCCGTACAGATACGCAGTATTTT